These 21 T cell receptor beta chains were all obtained from the same sample, sequenced in a study of breast tumors, draining lymph nodes, adjacent tissues. Samples came from axillary lymph nodes draining the breast cancer. TCRdb analysed the multiplex PCR reads with MiXCR anew, one entry per CDR3 protein. The sample includes around 230,000 distinct CDR3 sequences, nearly 35% seen only once; the top ten take roughly 3.5%. The sample consisted of axillary lymph node tissue. The receptor source for this set is a female donor with breast cancer. Some clones in this sample may be carry-over from other donors' samples.

In regard to this clonotype: At one boundary the junction diverges from the germline segment, which might be a read error. V and J are TRBV7-2 and TRBJ1-2, with a weak D call TRBD1 (5 bases). Germline V gene lookup returns CDR1 SGHTA and CDR2 FQGNSA. This CDR3 has 15 residues. The CDR3 sequence: CASSLAGRVGGGYPF. CDR3 coding DNA: TGTGCCAGCAGCTTAGCCGGCAGGGTGGGCGGAGGCTACCCCTTC.

This clonotype was counted many times. CDR3: CASSSRGTGPFGYTF. CDR3 nucleotide sequence: TGTGCCAGCAGCTCTAGGGGGACAGGGCCGTTTGGCTACACCTTC. The V gene is TRBV7-2, the J gene TRBJ1-2; 9 nucleotides agree with TRBD1. Germline CDR1 SGHTA, CDR2 FQGNSA. The V segment lost 4 bases and the J segment 7 bases; nucleotides outside the gene matches: 10. The CDR3 is 15 residues long.

This clonotype was counted at least ten times. The V call is TRBV7-9, the J call TRBJ2-1; 12 bases are a match to TRBD2. V lost 5 bases and J lost 1; bases outside the gene matches: 3. The CDR3 spans 16 residues. The germline V gene encodes CDR1 SEHNR and CDR2 FQNEAQ (reference sequence). The chain's CDR3 is CASSPSGGASYNEQFF. DNA of the CDR3: TGTGCCAGCAGCCCTAGCGGGGGGGCTTCCTACAATGAGCAGTTCTTC.

This clonotype appeared a few times. The chain couples TRBV27 to TRBJ1-5; D is unresolved. The V end lost 3 bases, the J end lost 5 bases, and 5 bases lay between the germline ends. Germline V lookup: CDR1 MNHEY, CDR2 SMNVEV (reference sequence). CDR3 length equals 12 residues. The CDR3 region is CASSFLYQPQHF. DNA for the CDR3: TGTGCCAGCAGTTTTCTGTATCAGCCCCAGCATTTT.

This clonotype is a singleton in its sample. This chain links TRBV7-9 with TRBJ1-6; possible D gene TRBD1, 5 bases. V dropped 6 bases and J dropped 0 bases, with 12 bases sitting between them. Germline loops: CDR1 SEHNR, CDR2 FQNEAQ (reference sequence). The CDR3 is made up of 16 amino acids. The chain's CDR3 is CASSWGISSYNSPLHF. In DNA, the CDR3 is TGTGCCAGCAGTTGGGGGATTAGCTCCTATAATTCACCCCTCCACTTT.

J is TRBJ2-5 and V is TRBV24-1; D not resolved. Trimming cost V 1 base and J 6 bases, with 11 bases left between them. The CDR3 is made up of 14 amino acids. The V gene's germline CDR1 is KGHDR and CDR2 SFDVKD. The CDR3 DNA reads TGTGCCACCAGTGATTTCCGAGGCAGGAAGACCCAGTACTTC. Translation: CATSDFRGRKTQYF.

This clonotype was detected ten times or more. This sequence may be a read error, since a much larger clone differs from it by one base. V is TRBV20-1 and J is TRBJ2-6, with D possibly called TRBD1 or TRBD2 (5 bases each). The CDR3 is made up of 16 amino acids. Germline loops: CDR1 DFQATT, CDR2 SNEGSKA (reference sequence). The CDR3 spells CSASRAGSSAANVLTF. The CDR3 DNA reads as TGCAGTGCGTCCCGGGCAGGGAGCTCTGCGGCCAACGTCCTGACTTTC.

Ten or more counts support this clonotype. The V gene is TRBV5-1, the J gene TRBJ2-7; the D is unclear. The germline V gene encodes CDR1 SGHRS and CDR2 YFSETQ. The length of the CDR3 is 12 residues. Trimming shortened V by 4 bases and J by 2 bases, and 7 bases separated the two germline ends. The CDR3 here is CASSATTYEQYF. The CDR3 DNA reads as TGCGCCAGCAGCGCGACAACCTACGAGCAGTACTTC.

This clonotype occurred a few times. The chain combines TRBV18 with TRBJ2-1; 8 bases are shared with TRBD2. Looked up from germline, CDR1 is KGHSH and CDR2 is LQKENI. V was pared by 4 bases and J by 8 bases, with 10 bases of the junction left unmatched. CDR3 length: 15 amino acids. Here the CDR3 DNA reads TGTGCCAGCTCACGAAAAGCGGGAGTAATGGATGAGCAGTTCTTC. Protein product: CASSRKAGVMDEQFF. Complete variable domain (other parts from reference TRBV18 and TRBJ2-1): NAGVMQNPRHLVRRRGQEARLRCSPMKGHSHVYWYRQLPEEGLKFMVYLQKENIIDESGMPKERFSAEFPKEGPSILRIQQVVRGDSAAYFCASSRKAGVMDEQFFGPGTRLTVL.

This clonotype was found a few times. The V gene is TRBV6-6, the J gene TRBJ2-1, with 7 bases identical to TRBD2. Germline V gene lookup returns CDR1 MNHNY and CDR2 SVGAGI (reference sequence). This CDR3 region has 15 residues. V was pared by 0 bases and J by 7 bases, with 6 bases of the junction left unmatched. The CDR3 loop reads CASSYSAGVGNEQFF. CDR3 DNA: TGTGCCAGCAGTTACTCGGCGGGAGTCGGGAATGAGCAGTTCTTC.

This clonotype qualifies as medium-sized. The rearrangement joins TRBV2 to TRBJ2-7, with 7 bases that match TRBD2. There are 11 residues in the CDR3. V was pared by 7 bases and J by 11 bases, with 8 bases of the junction left unmatched. Germline lookup yields CDR1 SNHLY and CDR2 FYNNEI. CDR3 coding DNA: TGTGCCAGCAATAACGCGGGAGTGAAGTACTTC. Translating gives CASNNAGVKYF. Drawing the rest from reference TRBV2 and TRBJ2-7, the complete variable domain is EPEVTQTPSHQVTQMGQEVILRCVPISNHLYFYWYRQILGQKVEFLVSFYNNEISEKSEIFDDQFSVERPDGSNFTLKIRSTKLEDSAMYFCASNNAGVKYFGPGTRLTVT.

On this clonotype itself: A clone one base away is much larger, so this may be a read error. CDR3 coding DNA: TGTGCTAGTGGTCTCCCAGGTGTGACGAAGGGCTACACCTTC. Its protein is CASGLPGVTKGYTF. This rearrangement joins TRBV12-5 to TRBJ1-2; D gene uncertain. CDR3 length: 14 amino acids. Trimming removed 5 bases from V and 8 bases from J, with 18 bases in between. Germline loops: CDR1 LGHNT, CDR2 FRNRAP. Supplemented by reference TRBV12-5 and TRBJ1-2, the full variable domain reads DARVTQTPRHKVTEMGQEVTMRCQPILGHNTVFWYRQTMMQGLELLAYFRNRAPLDDSGMPKDRFSAEMPDATLATLKIQPSEPRDSAVYFCASGLPGVTKGYTFGSGTRLTVV.

The V gene is TRBV11-2, the J gene TRBJ1-3; D is perhaps TRBD1 (5 bases). The germline V and J ends were trimmed by 1 base and 2 bases, with 9 bases remaining between them. Germline V gives CDR1 SGHAT, CDR2 FQNNGV. The CDR3 length is 15 residues. The CDR3 sequence is CASSLGTIPGNTIYF. As DNA, the CDR3 is TGTGCCAGCAGCTTAGGGACAATCCCTGGAAACACCATATATTTT.

This chain connects TRBV29-1 to TRBJ1-2; 8 bases align to TRBD1. The CDR3 length is 15 residues. CDR1 SQVTM and CDR2 ANQGSEA come from the germline V gene. Unmatched junction bases numbered 6, after V lost 1 base and J lost 2 bases. The CDR3 spells CSVEGGRGRNYGYTF. CDR3 coding DNA: TGCAGCGTTGAAGGGGGCAGGGGGCGGAACTATGGCTACACCTTC.

This clonotype was observed many times. The chain recombines TRBV5-1 with TRBJ1-5; TRBD1 might be the D (6 bases). Germline loops: CDR1 SGHRS, CDR2 YFSETQ. V gave up 4 bases and J gave up 3 bases, with 11 bases separating them. This CDR3 has 14 amino acids. The CDR3 spells CASSEQGTNQPQHF. CDR3 DNA sequence: TGCGCCAGCAGCGAACAGGGTACCAATCAGCCCCAGCATTTT.

In this sample, this clonotype turned up once. This likely comes from a read error, as the CDR3 has no conserved phenylalanine or tryptophan at its end. Because the CDR3's place on the DNA is in doubt, the DNA is left out and the CDR3 is given as listed by TCRdb. The chain has TRBV3-2 and TRBJ1-3. TRBV3-2 is a known pseudogene. From its first to its last residue, the CDR3 has 15 amino acids. The CDR3 loop reads CASSHWGSSGNTIYS.

The chain uses TRBV16 and TRBJ1-3, with no clear D. The CDR3 has 16 amino acids. Germline assignment: CDR1 KGHSY and CDR2 FQNENV. V gave up 0 bases and J gave up 0 bases, with 9 bases separating them. In nucleotides, the CDR3 is TGTGCCAGCAGCCAATCGGCGGCCTTCTCTGGAAACACCATATATTTT. Encoded protein: CASSQSAAFSGNTIYF.

This clonotype was seen many times. This chain joins TRBV2 and TRBJ1-2, with TRBD1 as a possible D gene (6 bases). V was clipped by 4 bases and J by 2 bases, with 8 bases between them. From germline, CDR1 is SNHLY and CDR2 FYNNEI. This CDR3 has 13 amino acids. The CDR3 sequence is CASSGTANYGYTF. The DNA for the CDR3 is TGTGCCAGCAGTGGGACAGCCAACTATGGCTACACCTTC. Supplemented by reference TRBV2 and TRBJ1-2, the full variable domain reads EPEVTQTPSHQVTQMGQEVILRCVPISNHLYFYWYRQILGQKVEFLVSFYNNEISEKSEIFDDQFSVERPDGSNFTLKIRSTKLEDSAMYFCASSGTANYGYTFGSGTRLTVV.

This clonotype has a count of ten or more. The chain is built from TRBV20-1 and TRBJ2-3; D unclear. The CDR3 sequence is 15 residues long. V lost 0 bases and J 0 bases, leaving 10 bases between the germline ends. Germline lookup yields CDR1 DFQATT and CDR2 SNEGSKA (reference sequence). Here the CDR3 DNA reads TGCAGTGCTAGAGAGCGTCGGGCTAGCACAGATACGCAGTATTTT. Protein sequence: CSARERRASTDTQYF.

The table lists this clonotype with many counts. The gene calls are TRBV7-9 and TRBJ2-1, with D tentatively TRBD1 (5 bases). Germline CDR1 reads SEHNR; CDR2 reads FQNEAQ (reference sequence). The CDR3 is 14 residues long. The V and J ends lost 5 bases and 3 bases respectively, with 11 bases between them. The CDR3 loop reads CASSHGHNYNEQFF. The CDR3 DNA reads as TGTGCCAGCAGCCATGGACACAACTACAATGAGCAGTTCTTC.

This clonotype was recorded many times. At one end, the junction sequence differs from germline, possibly due to a read error. The V call is TRBV12-3 or TRBV12-4, the J call TRBJ2-7, with 7 bases identical to TRBD2. This CDR3 is built from 15 residues. CDR3 bases: TGTGCCAGCAGTCTAGCAGGAGGGAGGGCTTCCGAGCAGTACTTC. Translated, it gives CASSLAGGRASEQYF.